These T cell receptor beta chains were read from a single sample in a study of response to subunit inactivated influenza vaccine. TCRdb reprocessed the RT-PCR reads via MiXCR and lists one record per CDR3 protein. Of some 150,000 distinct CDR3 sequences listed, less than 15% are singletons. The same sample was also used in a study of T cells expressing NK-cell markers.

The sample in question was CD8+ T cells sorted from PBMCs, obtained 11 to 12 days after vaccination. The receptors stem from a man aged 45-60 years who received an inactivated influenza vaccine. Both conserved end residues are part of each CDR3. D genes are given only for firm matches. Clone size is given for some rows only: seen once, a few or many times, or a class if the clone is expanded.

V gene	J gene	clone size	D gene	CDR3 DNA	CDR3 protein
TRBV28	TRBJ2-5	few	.	TGTGCCAGCAGTCCCCTAAATAAAGAGACCCAGTACTTC	CASSPLNKETQYF
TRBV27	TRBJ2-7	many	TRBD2	TGTGCCAGCAGGCTGGGACTAGCGGGTTCCTACGAGCAGTACTTC	CASRLGLAGSYEQYF
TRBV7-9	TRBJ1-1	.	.	TGTGCCAGCAGCCAACAAAACACTGAAGCTTTCTTT	CASSQQNTEAFF
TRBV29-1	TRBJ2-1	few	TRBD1	TGCAGCGTTGATGTAGGGGACAGTGCCCTTCGGGAGCAGTTCTTC	CSVDVGDSALREQFF
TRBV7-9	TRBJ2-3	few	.	TGTGCCAGCAGCTTAGTCCGCACAGATACGCAGTATTTT	CASSLVRTDTQYF
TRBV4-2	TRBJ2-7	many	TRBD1	TGTGCCAGCAGCCAAGATCTAGAGACAGGGGGTCGCGAGCAGTACTTC	CASSQDLETGGREQYF
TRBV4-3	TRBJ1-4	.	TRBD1	TGCGCCAGCAGCCAAGATCCCTCGGGACAGCTCAATGAAAAACTGTTTTTT	CASSQDPSGQLNEKLFF
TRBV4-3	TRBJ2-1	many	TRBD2	TGCGCCAGCAGCCGAACACTAGCGGGGGCCTTCAATGAGCAGTTCTTC	CASSRTLAGAFNEQFF
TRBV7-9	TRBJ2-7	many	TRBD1	TGTGCCAGCAGCTCATGGGACAGAACCTACGAGCAGTACTTC	CASSSWDRTYEQYF
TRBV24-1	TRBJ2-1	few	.	TGTGCCACCAGTGACCCGACCGGGGGCGCTTACTACAATGAGCAGTTCTTC	CATSDPTGGAYYNEQFF
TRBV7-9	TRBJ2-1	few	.	TGTGCCAGCAGCTTAGCGTGGGGGAGCTCCTACAATGAGCAGTTCTTC	CASSLAWGSSYNEQFF
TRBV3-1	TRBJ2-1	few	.	TGTGCCAGCAGCTCCCCTAGCGTAACCTACAATGAGCAGTTCTTC	CASSSPSVTYNEQFF
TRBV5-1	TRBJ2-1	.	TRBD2	TGCGCCAGCAGCCTGAGGGACTACCCCTTTTACAATGAGCAGTTCTTC	CASSLRDYPFYNEQFF
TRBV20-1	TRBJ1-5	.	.	TGCAGTGCTCGGACTGATTTTTATAGCAATCAGCCCCAGCATTTT	CSARTDFYSNQPQHF
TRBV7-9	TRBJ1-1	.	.	TGTGCCAGCAGCTTGGGGCAGTCCCGAGCTTTCTTT	CASSLGQSRAFF
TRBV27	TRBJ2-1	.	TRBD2	TGTGCCAGCAGTTTATTTAGCGGGAGTTCTGATGAGCAGTTCTTC	CASSLFSGSSDEQFF